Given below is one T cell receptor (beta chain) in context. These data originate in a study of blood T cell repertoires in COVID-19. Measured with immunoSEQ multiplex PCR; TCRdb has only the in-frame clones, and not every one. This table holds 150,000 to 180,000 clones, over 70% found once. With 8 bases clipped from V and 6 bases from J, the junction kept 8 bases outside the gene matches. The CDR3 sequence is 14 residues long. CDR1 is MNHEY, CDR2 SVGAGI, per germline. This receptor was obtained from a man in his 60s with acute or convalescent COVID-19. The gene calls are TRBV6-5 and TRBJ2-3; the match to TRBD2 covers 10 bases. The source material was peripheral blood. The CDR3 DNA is TGTGCCAGCTCCGGGACTAGCGTGATGGATACGCAGTATTTT. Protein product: CASSGTSVMDTQYF.